These T cell receptor beta chains were read from a single sample in a study of cytomegalovirus exposure and HLA in healthy donors. Repertoires were generated with immunoSEQ multiplex PCR, while TCRdb's copy carries only in-frame clones and drops some. The sample contains approximately 170,000 clones, roughly 85% of which appear only once. The sequencing sample was made of PBMCs. The receptors here all came from a boy aged 2 to 9 in good health and CMV-seronegative. Each CDR3 is given with its conserved first and last residue. For some rows the clone size is stated as once, few or many, or as a class when expanded; others skip it.

cdr3_aa: CASSLRQAKMGYTF; clone_size: .; j_call: TRBJ1-2; v_call: TRBV7-3
cdr3_aa: CASSLRTGGYNSPLHF; clone_size: .; j_call: TRBJ1-6; v_call: TRBV28
cdr3_aa: CSLWGTSALGDTQYF; clone_size: .; j_call: TRBJ2-3; v_call: TRBV29-1
cdr3_aa: CASSISLAGTFYNEQFF; clone_size: .; j_call: TRBJ2-1; v_call: TRBV19
cdr3_aa: CSGIGTANTEAFF; clone_size: .; j_call: TRBJ1-1; v_call: TRBV29-1
cdr3_aa: CASSLRDRGLGTNYGYTF; clone_size: .; j_call: TRBJ1-2; v_call: TRBV7-3
cdr3_aa: CASSVAGVGYGYTF; clone_size: .; j_call: TRBJ1-2; v_call: TRBV2
cdr3_aa: CASSLAQYNTEAFF; clone_size: once; j_call: TRBJ1-1; v_call: TRBV5-1
cdr3_aa: CAWRGGQPTYHYGYTF; clone_size: once; j_call: TRBJ1-2; v_call: TRBV30
cdr3_aa: CASSPAGEDTEAFF; clone_size: .; j_call: TRBJ1-1; v_call: TRBV6-5
cdr3_aa: CASSSGAFNTEAFF; clone_size: .; j_call: TRBJ1-1; v_call: TRBV11-2